The next 32 T cell receptor beta chains were all read from a single sample in a study of control samples from healthy donors and cancer patients. The repertoire was sequenced with immunoSEQ multiplex PCR; TCRdb's copy has only in-frame clones and lacks some. The sample includes 84,000 or so clones, 65% to 90% of them seen just once. The sequenced sample was PBMCs. The source is a man between 60 and 70 years old with head and neck cancer.

The genes are TRBV11-2 and TRBJ1-3; the D gene is possibly TRBD1 (6 bases). Germline lookup yields CDR1 SGHAT and CDR2 FQNNGV. Trimming pared 5 bases from V and 0 bases from J, leaving 20 bases between. The CDR3 loop spans 18 amino acids. CDR3 region: CASSRPIDQGTSGNTIYF. CDR3 DNA sequence: TGTGCCAGCAGCCGCCCCATTGATCAGGGGACCTCTGGAAACACCATATATTTT.

The chain employs TRBV10-3 and TRBJ2-3; the D gene is possibly TRBD2 (6 bases). Trimming removed 6 bases from V and 4 bases from J, with 14 bases in between. Germline V gene lookup returns CDR1 ENHRY and CDR2 SYGVKD. CDR3 length: 14 amino acids. CDR3 region: CAIRGGMVPDTQYF. DNA of the CDR3: TGTGCCATCAGGGGCGGGATGGTCCCAGATACGCAGTATTTT.

The chain combines TRBV28 with TRBJ1-1; perhaps TRBD1 as D (6 bases). Germline V gives CDR1 MDHEN, CDR2 SYDVKM. There are 14 residues in the CDR3. The V and J ends lost 2 bases and 3 bases respectively, with 10 bases between them. The CDR3 DNA is TGTGCCAGCAGTTTAGGGGGGCCGCACACTGAAGCTTTCTTT. Translation: CASSLGGPHTEAFF. Drawing the rest from reference TRBV28 and TRBJ1-1, the complete variable domain is DVKVTQSSRYLVKRTGEKVFLECVQDMDHENMFWYRQDPGLGLRLIYFSYDVKMKEKGDIPEGYSVSREKKERFSLILESASTNQTSMYLCASSLGGPHTEAFFGQGTRLTVV.

V is TRBV5-5 and J is TRBJ1-6, with a tentative D call TRBD1 (5 bases). There are 16 residues in the CDR3. V gave up 4 bases and J gave up 10 bases, with 21 bases separating them. Per the germline V gene, CDR1 is SGHKS and CDR2 is YYEKEE (reference sequence). CDR3 in amino acids: CASSRQTRDWGSPLHF. CDR3 coding DNA: TGTGCCAGCAGCCGCCAGACCAGGGATTGGGGATCACCCCTCCACTTT. Filled out from reference TRBV5-5 and TRBJ1-6, the complete variable domain reads DAGVTQSPTHLIKTRGQQVTLRCSPISGHKSVSWYQQVLGQGPQFIFQYYEKEERGRGNFPDRFSARQFPNYSSELNVNALLLGDSALYLCASSRQTRDWGSPLHFGNGTRLTVT.

The V gene is TRBV3-1 (or the pseudogene TRBV3-2), the J gene TRBJ2-3; the D is unclear. The germline V and J ends were trimmed by 1 base and 10 bases, with 12 bases remaining between them. Germline lookup yields CDR1 LGHDT and CDR2 YNNKEL (reference sequence). The CDR3 extends over 13 amino acids. CDR3 DNA sequence: TGTGCCAGCAGCCAAGGAGAGAGTAGCTCGCAGTATTTT. Translating gives CASSQGESSSQYF.

The chain combines TRBV4-2 with TRBJ2-3; D unresolved. The CDR3 loop spans 17 amino acids. Per germline, CDR1 LGHNA and CDR2 YNFKEQ. V lost 0 bases and J 4 bases, leaving 17 bases between the germline ends. CDR3 loop: CASSQDRDAGPADTQYF. CDR3 bases: TGTGCCAGCAGCCAAGATCGAGACGCAGGTCCGGCAGATACGCAGTATTTT.

A remark on this clone: The identical CDR3 is also encoded by other nucleotide sequences in the sample. The rearrangement joins TRBV18 to TRBJ2-1, with TRBD2 identical over 7 bases. The germline V gene has CDR1 KGHSH and CDR2 LQKENI. V was pared by 6 bases and J by 0 bases, with 5 bases of the junction left unmatched. This CDR3 region has 15 residues. The CDR3 nucleotides read TGTGCCAGCTCCCCCGGGGGGAGCTCCTACAATGAGCAGTTCTTC. As protein: CASSPGGSSYNEQFF.

The CDR3 DNA reads TGTGCCAGCAGTTACCGAGACAGGCGAGAGACCCAGTACTTC. Translation gives CASSYRDRRETQYF. The chain couples TRBV6-5 to TRBJ2-5; a possible D gene is TRBD1 (6 bases). Between the trimmed V and J ends, which lost 2 bases and 4 bases, there was a span of 11 bases. This CDR3 comprises 14 residues. CDR1 and CDR2 (germline): MNHEY, SVGAGI.

The gene calls are TRBV5-3 and TRBJ2-1; TRBD2 matches 14 bases. TRBV5-3 is given ORF status, its function remaining uncertain. V lost 4 bases to trimming and J lost 9 bases; unmatched junction nucleotides: 6. There are 15 residues in the CDR3. CDR3 in DNA: TGTGCCAGAAGCCCGGGACTAGCGGGAGAAGGTGAGCAGTTCTTC. It encodes CARSPGLAGEGEQFF.

The chain combines TRBV18 with TRBJ2-7; TRBD1 aligns across 10 bases. The CDR3 spans 16 residues. Germline CDR1 and CDR2: KGHSH and LQKENI. The V segment lost 1 base and the J segment 5 bases; nucleotides outside the gene matches: 8. As DNA, the CDR3 is TGTGCCAGCTCACCACAGGGGCGGACAGGGGGTGACGAGCAGTACTTC. Translating gives CASSPQGRTGGDEQYF.

The chain uses TRBV24-1 and TRBJ2-2; 11 bases match TRBD1. The CDR3 runs to 15 residues. Germline assignment: CDR1 KGHDR and CDR2 SFDVKD. The junction had 2 bases not matched to a gene; V was cut back by 3 bases and J by 6 bases. The CDR3 loop is CATSDGQGAAGELFF. The CDR3 DNA reads as TGTGCCACCAGTGATGGACAGGGGGCGGCCGGGGAGCTGTTTTTT.

The genes are TRBV28 and TRBJ2-2; 10 bases align to TRBD2. The CDR3 is made up of 17 amino acids. Germline V gene sequence: CDR1 MDHEN, CDR2 SYDVKM. V was clipped by 7 bases and J by 2 bases; unmatched bases: 10. The CDR3 DNA sequence: TGTGCCAGCATTCGAATACGGACTAGCGGAAACACCGGGGAGCTGTTTTTT. Its translation is CASIRIRTSGNTGELFF.

This chain joins TRBV28 and TRBJ2-1; unclear D gene. Germline values: CDR1 MDHEN, CDR2 SYDVKM. CDR3 length equals 13 residues. Trimming left V 1 base short and J 7 bases short, with 8 bases between. CDR3 bases: TGTGCCAGCAGTTTATTGGGCGTGAATGAGCAGTTCTTC. Protein product: CASSLLGVNEQFF.

This clone came up once. Different DNA sequences within this sample yield the same CDR3. The gene calls are TRBV29-1 and TRBJ1-1, with D possibly being TRBD1 (5 bases). The CDR3 contains 11 residues. The germline gives CDR1 SQVTM, CDR2 ANQGSEA. Trimming cost V 7 bases and J 4 bases, with 10 bases left between them. The CDR3 reads CSGSGGTEAFF. The CDR3, as DNA: TGCAGCGGGTCGGGGGGCACTGAAGCTTTCTTT.

J is TRBJ2-1 and V is TRBV3-1 (or the pseudogene TRBV3-2), with D possibly matching TRBD2 (5 bases). The V end was cut by 0 bases, the J end by 4 bases, with 10 bases between. Germline assignment: CDR1 LGHDT and CDR2 YNNKEL (reference sequence). The CDR3 contains 15 residues. CDR3 sequence (DNA): TGTGCCAGCAGCCAAGATAGCGTACCTTACAATGAGCAGTTCTTC. This encodes CASSQDSVPYNEQFF.

About this clone itself: Germline is not matched at one junction end, which may reflect a read error. The chain uses TRBV7-7 and TRBJ2-1; D is perhaps TRBD2 (5 bases). The CDR3 extends over 15 amino acids. CDR1 and CDR2 from the germline V gene are SSHAT and FNYEAQ (reference sequence). The CDR3 loop is CASSIAGGSYNEQFF. The CDR3 bases are TGTGCCAGCAGCATAGCAGGAGGATCCTACAATGAGCAGTTCTTC.

This clone was seen just once. The chain has TRBV25-1 and TRBJ2-7; D is undetermined. This CDR3 has 13 residues. Germline-derived CDR1 and CDR2 are MGHDK and SYGVNS. V lost 3 bases, J lost 3 bases, and 9 bases lay in between. CDR3 loop: CASSDRWDYEQYF. The CDR3 DNA reads as TGTGCCAGCAGTGATCGGTGGGACTACGAGCAGTACTTC.

The rearrangement uses TRBV6-5 and TRBJ2-7, with D tentatively TRBD2 (6 bases). The CDR3 has 14 amino acids. From germline, CDR1 is MNHEY and CDR2 SVGAGI. V lost 5 bases to trimming and J lost 2 bases, with 13 bases between them. CDR3 in DNA: TGTGCCAGCAGTCCGGCGGGGAGTGCCTACGAGCAGTACTTC. Residues: CASSPAGSAYEQYF.

This rearrangement joins TRBV6-6 to TRBJ2-3; TRBD1 might be the D (6 bases). V lost 5 bases, J lost 2 bases, and 11 bases lay in between. From germline, CDR1 is MNHNY and CDR2 SVGAGI (reference sequence). The CDR3 runs to 14 residues. The chain's CDR3 is CASSQTGPTDTQYF. For the CDR3, the DNA is TGTGCCAGCAGTCAGACAGGACCCACAGATACGCAGTATTTT.

This chain links TRBV3-1 (or the pseudogene TRBV3-2) with TRBJ2-4; 7 nucleotides match TRBD2. Germline CDR1 reads LGHDT; CDR2 reads YNNKEL (reference sequence). This CDR3 has 15 residues. Trimming cost V 8 bases and J 0 bases; bases outside gene matches: 7. Here the CDR3 reads CASSSGALAKNIQYF. CDR3 DNA: TGTGCCAGCTCTAGCGGTGCTTTAGCCAAAAACATTCAGTACTTC.

The chain couples TRBV30 to TRBJ2-3; unclear D gene. Germline-derived CDR1 and CDR2 are GTSNPN and SVGIG (reference sequence). The CDR3 is made up of 12 amino acids. V dropped 3 bases and J dropped 4 bases, with 8 bases sitting between them. The CDR3 reads CAWRGMADTQYF. CDR3 DNA sequence: TGTGCCTGGAGGGGGATGGCAGATACGCAGTATTTT. The variable domain in full, with the rest retrieved from reference TRBV30 and TRBJ2-3, is SQTIHQWPATLVQPVGSPLSLECTVEGTSNPNLYWYRQAAGRGLQLLFYSVGIGQISSEVPQNLSASRPQDRQFILSSKKLLLSDSGFYLCAWRGMADTQYFGPGTRLTVL.

The chain links TRBV18 to TRBJ1-2; D unresolved. The CDR3 has 13 amino acids. With 3 bases removed from V and 8 bases from J, the gap between germline ends came to 13 bases. Germline V CDR1 and CDR2: KGHSH, LQKENI. The CDR3 here is CASSPGNPGGYTF. The CDR3 region has the DNA TGTGCCAGCTCACCGGGAAACCCGGGAGGCTACACCTTC.

The V and J genes are TRBV6-5 and TRBJ2-1; possible D gene TRBD2, 5 bases. The V gene lost 0 bases and the J gene lost 4 bases, with 13 bases spanning the gap. The germline V gene encodes CDR1 MNHEY and CDR2 SVGAGI. The CDR3 extends over 16 amino acids. The CDR3 here is CASSYSPAEIYNEQFF. CDR3 sequence (DNA): TGTGCCAGCAGTTACTCGCCAGCGGAGATATACAATGAGCAGTTCTTC.

With respect to this clone: One end of the junction varies from germline; a read error may be responsible. The gene calls are TRBV18 and TRBJ2-1, with a weak D call TRBD2 (5 bases). The length of the CDR3 is 14 residues. Germline CDR1 and CDR2: KGHSH and LQKENI. CDR3 nucleotide sequence: TGTGCCAGCTCCCCACTTACTAGGCAGGTTGAGCAGTTCTTC. This translates into CASSPLTRQVEQFF.

In this sample, this clone turned up once. The CDR3 here is CASKASPNNEQFF. The CDR3 DNA is TGTGCCAGCAAGGCTAGCCCGAACAATGAGCAGTTCTTC. The chain links TRBV2 to TRBJ2-1; TRBD2 might be the D (5 bases). The CDR3 has 13 amino acids. Germline V gene lookup returns CDR1 SNHLY and CDR2 FYNNEI. Trimming took off 7 bases at V and 5 bases at J, with 12 bases between the two ends.

The chain carries TRBV6-2 or TRBV6-3 and TRBJ2-1, with D perhaps being TRBD1 or TRBD2 (5 bases each). Germline V CDR1 and CDR2: MNHEY, SVGEGT. V lost 2 bases and J 7 bases, leaving 15 bases between the germline ends. The CDR3 is 15 amino acids. The CDR3 nucleotides are TGTGCCAGCAGTTACGGGGCCACCTCGGGGAATGAGCAGTTCTTC. It yields the protein CASSYGATSGNEQFF.

The chain employs TRBV28 and TRBJ1-5, with D unresolved. This CDR3 spans 16 amino acids. V lost 7 bases and J 5 bases, leaving 21 bases between the germline ends. CDR1 MDHEN and CDR2 SYDVKM come from the germline V gene. This CDR3 is CASTPLGSGVDQPQHF. CDR3 nucleotides: TGTGCCAGCACCCCCTTGGGCTCGGGCGTTGATCAGCCCCAGCATTTT. Using reference TRBV28 and TRBJ1-5 for the parts outside the CDR3, the full variable domain is DVKVTQSSRYLVKRTGEKVFLECVQDMDHENMFWYRQDPGLGLRLIYFSYDVKMKEKGDIPEGYSVSREKKERFSLILESASTNQTSMYLCASTPLGSGVDQPQHFGDGTRLSIL.

This clone was observed a handful of times. This rearrangement joins TRBV4-1 to TRBJ2-7; 11 positions match TRBD2. This CDR3 contains 15 residues. CDR1 MGHRA and CDR2 YSYEKL come from the germline V gene. Trimming removed 4 bases from V and 1 base from J; junction bases left unmatched: 3. The CDR3 DNA sequence: TGCGCCAGCAGCCGCACTAGCGGGGGTTCCTACGAGCAGTACTTC. This translates into CASSRTSGGSYEQYF.

The V and J genes are TRBV19 and TRBJ2-2; D is unclear. Germline V lookup: CDR1 LNHDA, CDR2 SQIVND (reference sequence). The CDR3 covers 12 residues. Trimming pared 3 bases from V and 6 bases from J, leaving 5 bases between. For the CDR3, the DNA is TGTGCCAGTAGTATTAGGGCCGGGGAGCTGTTTTTT. Translated: CASSIRAGELFF.

The chain recombines TRBV29-1 with TRBJ2-1, with TRBD2 matching over 13 bases. This CDR3 spans 19 amino acids. V lost 5 bases and J lost 1; bases outside the gene matches: 14. Germline V gene sequence: CDR1 SQVTM, CDR2 ANQGSEA. CDR3 sequence: CSVSGGLAGALASYNEQFF. The CDR3 DNA is TGCAGCGTTAGTGGAGGACTAGCGGGAGCATTAGCGTCCTACAATGAGCAGTTCTTC.

The chain employs TRBV4-2 and TRBJ2-7; unclear D gene. This CDR3 has 14 residues. CDR1 is LGHNA and CDR2 is YNFKEQ in the germline V gene. V was pared by 0 bases and J by 0 bases, with 6 bases between. The CDR3 DNA follows: TGTGCCAGCAGCCAAGATCAGGCCTCCTACGAGCAGTACTTC. Translation: CASSQDQASYEQYF.

CDR3 sequence (DNA): TGTGCCAGTAGCTCAGTTGCACTCACAGATACGCAGTATTTT. It encodes CASSSVALTDTQYF. This sequence joins TRBV19 and TRBJ2-3, with D hard to call. V was cut by 6 bases and J by 2 bases, with 12 bases left in between. This CDR3 is 14 amino acids long. CDR1 LNHDA and CDR2 SQIVND come from the germline V gene (reference sequence).